This T cell receptor (beta chain) stems from a study of response to subunit inactivated influenza vaccine. Broader study findings: The authors offered the suggestion that each seasonal influenza vaccination recruits few new T cells.

This clonotype was observed a handful of times. Its antigen is not identified. TCRdb ran MiXCR on the RT-PCR reads and lists one entry per CDR3 protein. The sample records 800,000 to 1,000,000 distinct CDR3 sequences, roughly 20% being singletons. The starting material was PBMCs from blood, obtained about 5 days after vaccination. This TCR came from a man aged 50-60 years who received an inactivated influenza vaccine.

The CDR3 nucleotides are TGTGCCAGCAGCCACCTGGGACTAGCGGGGGGACAAGAGACCCAGTACTTC. Translated, it gives CASSHLGLAGGQETQYF. V is TRBV3-1 and J is TRBJ2-5, with 15 bases matching TRBD2. CDR3 length equals 17 residues. With V trimmed by 3 bases and J by 2 bases, 4 bases remained unmatched. In germline, CDR1 is LGHDT, CDR2 YNNKEL (reference sequence).